This is a list of T cell receptor beta chains from one sample in a study of blood T cell repertoires in COVID-19. TCRdb's copy holds only in-frame clones and misses some; the assay was immunoSEQ multiplex PCR. Here the sample spans 230,000 or so clones, approximately 82% being singletons. The specimen sequenced was peripheral blood. The receptors were sampled from a woman aged 40 to 55 who had recovered from COVID-19. The CDR3 runs from the conserved cysteine through the conserved F or W. A D gene is named only where the DNA matches it firmly. Clone size appears in some rows only: once, few, many, or a class for an expanded clone.

>-|TRBV19|TRBJ1-5|TRBD1
TGTGCCAGTAGTATAATTTCCGGGACAGGGAGTAATCAGCCCCAGCATTTT
CASSIISGTGSNQPQHF
>-|TRBV20-1|TRBJ2-5|TRBD2
TGCAGTGCCAGTAACGGGGGGGTTTCTGTGGAGACCCAGTACTTC
CSASNGGVSVETQYF
>-|TRBV19|TRBJ2-5|-
TGTGCCAGTAGTATTAGGTGGACCGGGGTAGGTTTCGGAGGCCAAGAGACCCAGTACTTC
CASSIRWTGVGFGGQETQYF
>-|TRBV3-1/TRBV3-2|TRBJ1-4|-
TGTGCCAGCAGCCAAGTGTGGGGGCCCGGCAACACTAATGAAAAACTGTTTTTT
CASSQVWGPGNTNEKLFF
>-|TRBV13|TRBJ2-7|-
TGTGCCAGCAGCCGGAGGACAGGGACTAACTACGAGCAGTACTTC
CASSRRTGTNYEQYF
>-|TRBV7-9|TRBJ2-7|-
TGTGCCAGCAGCCCCCGGACAGCGACTTTATACGAGCAGTACTTC
CASSPRTATLYEQYF
>-|TRBV24-1|TRBJ1-5|TRBD1
TGTGCCACCAGTGACAACAGGGGTTCTCAGCCCCAGCATTTT
CATSDNRGSQPQHF
>-|TRBV19|TRBJ1-3|-
TGTGCCAGTAGTATGGGCGGAGGCTCTGGAAACACCATATATTTT
CASSMGGGSGNTIYF
>-|TRBV7-2|TRBJ1-3|TRBD1
TGTGCCAGCAGCTTGGAAGGGGGCGCTTTGGGAAACACCATATATTTT
CASSLEGGALGNTIYF
>few|TRBV10-1|TRBJ1-5|TRBD1
TGCGCCAGCAGGGGTAATGGACAGGCTTTCAATCAGCCCCAGCATTTT
CASRGNGQAFNQPQHF
>-|TRBV7-9|TRBJ1-3|-
TGTGCCAGCAGCATCGCCGGGGCTGGAAACACCATATATTTT
CASSIAGAGNTIYF
>-|TRBV29-1|TRBJ1-1|-
TGCAGCGGAGAGAGGAACACTGAAGCTTTCTTT
CSGERNTEAFF
>-|TRBV7-9|TRBJ1-1|TRBD1
TGTGCCAGCAGCACGACAGGGGGACTATTGGACACTGAAGCTTTCTTT
CASSTTGGLLDTEAFF
>-|TRBV3-1/TRBV3-2|TRBJ1-5|-
TGTGCCAGCAGCGAGACTTGGGATCAGCCCCAGCATTTT
CASSETWDQPQHF
>-|TRBV9|TRBJ2-3|-
TGTGCCAGCAGCGTAGACGGTAGCACAGATACGCAGTATTTT
CASSVDGSTDTQYF
>-|TRBV5-6|TRBJ2-1|-
TGTGCCAGCAGCTTCCAAACCGGGGGTCGCTCCTACAATGAGCAGTTCTTC
CASSFQTGGRSYNEQFF
>-|TRBV19|TRBJ1-2|TRBD1
TGTGCCACCTTAAGACAGGGACTCTACTATGGCTACACCTTC
CATLRQGLYYGYTF
>-|TRBV7-9|TRBJ1-4|-
TGTGCCAGCAGCTTACGAGGGTTTGATGAAAAACTGTTTTTT
CASSLRGFDEKLFF
>-|TRBV5-4|TRBJ2-7|TRBD2
TGTGCCAGCACCCTAGCGGGGGGCTACTCCTACGAGCAGTACTTC
CASTLAGGYSYEQYF
>many|TRBV9|TRBJ2-7|-
TGTGCCAGCAGCGTTGGACTATCCTACGAGCAGTACTTC
CASSVGLSYEQYF
>-|TRBV3-1/TRBV3-2|TRBJ2-5|TRBD2
TGTGCCAGCAGCCAATTGATGACTAGCGGGGTGGCCCAGTACTTC
CASSQLMTSGVAQYF
>-|TRBV4-3|TRBJ2-3|TRBD1
TGCGCCAGCAGCCAAGACCTGCCCGGGCAGGGGGCAACAGATACGCAGTATTTT
CASSQDLPGQGATDTQYF
>-|TRBV30|TRBJ2-7|TRBD1
TGTGCCTGGAGCGCCCTAAGACAGGGGAACGACGAGCAGTACTTC
CAWSALRQGNDEQYF
>-|TRBV2|TRBJ1-4|-
TGTGCCAGCAGTGGCGCAGGGCCTGATGAAAAACTGTTTTTT
CASSGAGPDEKLFF
>-|TRBV7-8|TRBJ2-5|TRBD2
TGTGCCAGCAGCTTCAGGTCGGCTAGCGGGATCCTCCAAGAGACCCAGTACTTC
CASSFRSASGILQETQYF
>-|TRBV19|TRBJ1-6|TRBD1
TGTGCCAGTACCCCCTGGACAGGGGGAAATTCACCCCTCCACTTT
CASTPWTGGNSPLHF
>-|TRBV9|TRBJ2-5|TRBD2
TGTGCCAGCAGCGTAGGCGGGGGGGCGGATGAGACCCAGTACTTC
CASSVGGGADETQYF
>-|TRBV5-4|TRBJ1-2|TRBD1
TGTGCCAGCAGCTGGGGACAGGGGGCTGAGGGCTACACCTTC
CASSWGQGAEGYTF
>-|TRBV4-3|TRBJ2-7|-
TGCGCCAGCAGCCAAGATTTGGCCACCTACGAGCAGTACTTC
CASSQDLATYEQYF
>-|TRBV10-2|TRBJ2-4|TRBD2
TGCGCCAGCAGTGATGGACTAGCGGGGGGGCCTTCCAAAAACATTCAGTACTTC
CASSDGLAGGPSKNIQYF
>-|TRBV13|TRBJ2-5|TRBD2
TGTGCCAGCAGCAGAACCGGGACTAGCGGAGGGGAGACCCAGTACTTC
CASSRTGTSGGETQYF
>-|TRBV28|TRBJ1-2|TRBD1
TGTGCCAGCAGCACGACAGGGCCGGCTAACTATGGCTACACCTTC
CASSTTGPANYGYTF
>-|TRBV19|TRBJ2-1|-
TGTGCCAGTAGTATTACAGGTCACTCCTACAATGAGCAGTTCTTC
CASSITGHSYNEQFF
>-|TRBV5-1|TRBJ1-1|-
TGCGCCAGCAGCTTTAACAGGGACGGGGAAGCTTTCTTT
CASSFNRDGEAFF
>-|TRBV4-2|TRBJ2-1|TRBD2
TGTGCCAGCAGCCCACTGTTCGCGGGGGTGAGCAATGAGCAGTTCTTC
CASSPLFAGVSNEQFF
>few|TRBV5-6|TRBJ2-7|TRBD2
TGTGCCAGCAGCCTTGGCGGGGGGGCCTGGTACGAGCAGTACTTC
CASSLGGGAWYEQYF
>-|TRBV4-1|TRBJ2-3|-
TGCGCCAGCAGCCATCTCGGAGATACGCAGTATTTT
CASSHLGDTQYF
>-|TRBV5-1|TRBJ2-1|TRBD2
TGCGCCAGCAGCTTCACTAGCGGGGGGTCGGATGAGCAGTTCTTC
CASSFTSGGSDEQFF
>-|TRBV7-8|TRBJ1-1|-
TGTGCCAGCAGCCCTGGACTGTATAACACTGAAGCTTTCTTT
CASSPGLYNTEAFF
>-|TRBV4-2|TRBJ1-5|TRBD1
TGTGCCAGCAGCCAAGTTGGACAGGGCAATCAGCCCCAGCATTTT
CASSQVGQGNQPQHF
>-|TRBV19|TRBJ2-7|-
TGTGCCAGTAGTGAGGGTCGGACCTACGAGCAGTACTTC
CASSEGRTYEQYF
>-|TRBV11-3|TRBJ2-7|TRBD1
TGTGCCAGCAGTCCCGGGACAGGGGAGAGTTACGAGCAGTACTTC
CASSPGTGESYEQYF
>-|TRBV2|TRBJ2-1|TRBD2
TGTGCCAGCAGGGGACTAGCCTACAATGAGCAGTTCTTC
CASRGLAYNEQFF
>-|TRBV5-1|TRBJ2-1|-
TGCGCCAGCAGCGGCGGGACAGCCAGGAATGAGCAGTTCTTC
CASSGGTARNEQFF
>-|TRBV11-2|TRBJ2-5|TRBD2
TGTGCCAGCAGAAGACTAGCGGGGGGCCAAGAGACCCAGTACTTC
CASRRLAGGQETQYF
>-|TRBV6-2/TRBV6-3|TRBJ1-5|TRBD1
TGTGCCAGCACCCCCACAGGGGGTCAGGGGCCCCAGCATTTT
CASTPTGGQGPQHF
>-|TRBV19|TRBJ1-5|TRBD1
TGTGCCAGTAGTACACGACAGGGGGGCAATCAGCCCCAGCATTTT
CASSTRQGGNQPQHF
>-|TRBV12-3/TRBV12-4|TRBJ1-2|-
TGTGCCAGCAGTTTGAACTACCACTATGGCTACACCTTC
CASSLNYHYGYTF
>-|TRBV28|TRBJ1-4|-
TGTGCCGCGGCCCAGGGGTTAAATGAAAAACTGTTTTTT
CAAAQGLNEKLFF
>-|TRBV7-2|TRBJ2-1|TRBD2
TGTGCCAGCAGCGGTAGCGGGGTGACCTCCAATGAGCAGTTCTTC
CASSGSGVTSNEQFF
>-|TRBV19|TRBJ1-2|TRBD1
TGTGCCAGTAGTACGCGACAGGGAAACTATGGCTACACCTTC
CASSTRQGNYGYTF
>-|TRBV19|TRBJ1-2|-
TGTGCCAGTAGCTCAGGGTACCGAGATGGCTATGGCTACACCTTC
CASSSGYRDGYGYTF